A selection of T cell receptor beta chains follows, all from one sample in a study of ipilimumab plus nivolumab after autologous stem cell transplantation. Some clones are missing from TCRdb's copy, which holds only in-frame ones; the method was immunoSEQ multiplex PCR. Of fewer than 20,000 clones listed, approximately 81% are singletons. The sample consisted of PBMCs, taken in a trial of ipilimumab plus nivolumab as post-transplant consolidation. The receptor set was obtained from a male donor with diffuse large B-cell lymphoma. The CDR3 runs from the conserved cysteine through the conserved F or W. The D gene is left open where the match is weak. Expanded clones get a size class; other rows say once, few or many, or leave the size out.

v_gene: TRBV27
d_gene: TRBD1
j_gene: TRBJ1-5
len: 14
abundance: .
CDR3nt: TGTGCCAGCAGTCCTACAGGGGGCAGGCAGCCCCAGCATTTT
CDR3aa: CASSPTGGRQPQHF

v_gene: TRBV5-1
d_gene: .
j_gene: TRBJ2-7
len: 15
abundance: .
CDR3nt: TGCGCCAGCAGCTTGGAACAGGGAGGTACCTACGAGCAGTACTTC
CDR3aa: CASSLEQGGTYEQYF

v_gene: TRBV7-9
d_gene: .
j_gene: TRBJ1-4
len: 15
abundance: .
CDR3nt: TGTGCCAGCAGCCGAACACAGGAAACTAATGAAAAACTGTTTTTT
CDR3aa: CASSRTQETNEKLFF

v_gene: TRBV11-1
d_gene: TRBD1
j_gene: TRBJ1-2
len: 13
abundance: .
CDR3nt: TGTGCCAGCAGCGCCGGGACAGGCTATGGCTACACCTTC
CDR3aa: CASSAGTGYGYTF

v_gene: TRBV6-6
d_gene: TRBD1
j_gene: TRBJ2-3
len: 15
abundance: .
CDR3nt: TGTGCCAGCAGTTACTCGGACAGGGGGACAGATACGCAGTATTTT
CDR3aa: CASSYSDRGTDTQYF

v_gene: TRBV7-7
d_gene: .
j_gene: TRBJ2-1
len: 20
abundance: .
CDR3nt: TGTGCTAGCAGCTTAGATCTCATTGGTATGCTAAGGGGGACCTACAATGAGCAGTTCTTC
CDR3aa: CASSLDLIGMLRGTYNEQFF

v_gene: TRBV7-6
d_gene: .
j_gene: TRBJ2-7
len: 12
abundance: .
CDR3nt: TGTGCCAGCAGCTCTTCCAATAAGGAGCAGTACTTC
CDR3aa: CASSSSNKEQYF

v_gene: TRBV6-1
d_gene: .
j_gene: TRBJ1-5
len: 13
abundance: .
CDR3nt: TGTGCCAGCAGTGAACTAGGGACCCAACCCCAGCATTTT
CDR3aa: CASSELGTQPQHF

v_gene: TRBV7-3
d_gene: .
j_gene: TRBJ1-1
len: 13
abundance: once
CDR3nt: TGTGCCAGCAGCCCCTACTTGAACACTGAAGCTTTCTTT
CDR3aa: CASSPYLNTEAFF

v_gene: TRBV7-2
d_gene: TRBD2
j_gene: TRBJ2-2
len: 15
abundance: .
CDR3nt: TGTGCCAGCAGCTCGGGACTAGCGGCGACCGGGGAGCTGTTTTTT
CDR3aa: CASSSGLAATGELFF

v_gene: TRBV9
d_gene: .
j_gene: TRBJ1-1
len: 15
abundance: .
CDR3nt: TGTGCCAGCAGCGTAGGGGGGATAGGGAACACTGAAGCTTTCTTT
CDR3aa: CASSVGGIGNTEAFF

v_gene: TRBV6-5
d_gene: .
j_gene: TRBJ2-3
len: 15
abundance: .
CDR3nt: TGTGCCAGCAGTAGATCGGGACCAAGCACAGATACGCAGTATTTT
CDR3aa: CASSRSGPSTDTQYF

v_gene: TRBV5-6
d_gene: .
j_gene: TRBJ1-1
len: 15
abundance: .
CDR3nt: TGTGCCAGCAGCTTGGATAGGGGAATCCTCACTGAAGCTTTCTTT
CDR3aa: CASSLDRGILTEAFF

v_gene: TRBV5-8
d_gene: .
j_gene: TRBJ2-5
len: 14
abundance: medium-sized
CDR3nt: TGTGCCAGCAGCTTCGGGGGGCCCCAAGAGACCCAGTACTTC
CDR3aa: CASSFGGPQETQYF

v_gene: TRBV5-8
d_gene: .
j_gene: TRBJ2-5
len: 14
abundance: .
CDR3nt: TGTGCCAGCAGGCCGGGACACCTTCAAGAGACCCAGTACTTC
CDR3aa: CASRPGHLQETQYF

v_gene: TRBV7-2
d_gene: .
j_gene: TRBJ2-5
len: 15
abundance: .
CDR3nt: TGTGCCAGCAGCGAAAGGGGGGGGTACCAAGAGACCCAGTACTTC
CDR3aa: CASSERGGYQETQYF

v_gene: TRBV5-1
d_gene: TRBD1
j_gene: TRBJ1-6
len: 14
abundance: .
CDR3nt: TGCGCCAGCAGCCCTGGGACAGGGAATTCACCCCTCCACTTT
CDR3aa: CASSPGTGNSPLHF

v_gene: TRBV6-5
d_gene: .
j_gene: TRBJ1-2
len: 14
abundance: .
CDR3nt: TGTGCCAGCGCCGTTGGGGGGAATGGAGGTGGCTACACCTTC
CDR3aa: CASAVGGNGGGYTF

v_gene: TRBV28
d_gene: .
j_gene: TRBJ1-1
len: 13
abundance: .
CDR3nt: TGTGCCAGCAGTTCACCTAATGTGGGTGAAGCTTTCTTT
CDR3aa: CASSSPNVGEAFF

v_gene: TRBV6-1
d_gene: .
j_gene: TRBJ1-5
len: 13
abundance: .
CDR3nt: TGTGCCAGCAGTGAAGCCTACGGGCAGCCCCAGCATTTT
CDR3aa: CASSEAYGQPQHF

v_gene: TRBV5-4
d_gene: TRBD1
j_gene: TRBJ1-2
len: 15
abundance: .
CDR3nt: TGTGCCAGCAGCCACCTAATGACAGGGTTGGATGGCTACACCTTC
CDR3aa: CASSHLMTGLDGYTF

v_gene: TRBV2
d_gene: TRBD1
j_gene: TRBJ1-5
len: 16
abundance: .
CDR3nt: TGTGCCAGCAGTGAACAGGGGGCGCTTGGCAATCAGCCCCAGCATTTT
CDR3aa: CASSEQGALGNQPQHF

v_gene: TRBV4-2
d_gene: TRBD1
j_gene: TRBJ1-4
len: 17
abundance: .
CDR3nt: TGTGCCAGCAGCCAAGATCGGAAGGGACAGGGTGATGAAAAACTGTTTTTT
CDR3aa: CASSQDRKGQGDEKLFF

v_gene: TRBV28
d_gene: .
j_gene: TRBJ2-3
len: 13
abundance: .
CDR3nt: TGTGCCAGCAGTCCCCCATCGCCGGCTACGCAGTATTTT
CDR3aa: CASSPPSPATQYF

v_gene: TRBV2
d_gene: .
j_gene: TRBJ1-1
len: 13
abundance: .
CDR3nt: TGTGCCGGCAGTGGAACGCAGAACACTGAAGCTTTCTTT
CDR3aa: CAGSGTQNTEAFF

v_gene: TRBV27
d_gene: TRBD2
j_gene: TRBJ2-1
len: 15
abundance: .
CDR3nt: TGTGCCAGCAGTTTAGCGGGAGGCTCCTACAATGAGCAGTTCTTC
CDR3aa: CASSLAGGSYNEQFF

v_gene: TRBV4-3
d_gene: TRBD1
j_gene: TRBJ2-5
len: 15
abundance: .
CDR3nt: TGCGCCAGCAGCCAAACCTGGACAGGGATAGAGACCCAGTACTTC
CDR3aa: CASSQTWTGIETQYF

v_gene: TRBV29-1
d_gene: .
j_gene: TRBJ2-5
len: 13
abundance: once
CDR3nt: TGCAGCGCCAACAGAGGCCTAAGGGAGACCCAGTACTTC
CDR3aa: CSANRGLRETQYF

v_gene: TRBV5-1
d_gene: TRBD1
j_gene: TRBJ2-5
len: 18
abundance: .
CDR3nt: TGCGCCAGCAGCTTGTTCCCCCCGGGACAGGGGGACGGGGAGACCCAGTACTTC
CDR3aa: CASSLFPPGQGDGETQYF

v_gene: TRBV2
d_gene: .
j_gene: TRBJ1-5
len: 15
abundance: .
CDR3nt: TGTGCCAGCAGTGAAGCGATAGGGTTTAATCAGCCCCAGCATTTT
CDR3aa: CASSEAIGFNQPQHF